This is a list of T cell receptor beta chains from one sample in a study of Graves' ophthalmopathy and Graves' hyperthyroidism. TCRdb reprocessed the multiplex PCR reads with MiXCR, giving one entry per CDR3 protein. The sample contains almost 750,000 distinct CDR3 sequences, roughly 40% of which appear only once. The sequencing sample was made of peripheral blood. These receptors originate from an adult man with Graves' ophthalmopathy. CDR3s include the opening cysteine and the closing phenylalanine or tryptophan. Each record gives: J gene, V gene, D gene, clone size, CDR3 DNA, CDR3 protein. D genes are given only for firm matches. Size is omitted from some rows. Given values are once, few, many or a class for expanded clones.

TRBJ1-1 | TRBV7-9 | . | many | TGTGCCAGCAGCTTAGGACTCGTTGAAGCTTTCTTT | CASSLGLVEAFF
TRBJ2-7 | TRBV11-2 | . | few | TGTGCCAGCAGCTTAGGGACACCTCACTACGAGCAGTACTTC | CASSLGTPHYEQYF
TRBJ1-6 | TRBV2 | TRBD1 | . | TGTACCAGACAGGGAATGGATTCACCCCTCCACTTT | CTRQGMDSPLHF
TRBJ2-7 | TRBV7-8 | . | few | TGTGCCAGCAGCCCCTCGAGACCCTACGAGCAGTACTTC | CASSPSRPYEQYF
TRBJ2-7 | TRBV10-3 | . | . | TGTGCCATCAGCGCTAATACCGGGACCTACGAGCAGTACTTC | CAISANTGTYEQYF
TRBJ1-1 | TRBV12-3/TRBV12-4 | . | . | TGTGCCAGCAGTCCCCAATTAACTGAAGCTTTCTTT | CASSPQLTEAFF
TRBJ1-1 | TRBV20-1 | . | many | TGCAGTGCTAGCGGGGGGACTGAAGCTTTCTTT | CSASGGTEAFF
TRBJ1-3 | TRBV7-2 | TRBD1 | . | TGTGCCAGCAGCTTGGGGGGGACAGTAGGAAACACCATATATTTT | CASSLGGTVGNTIYF
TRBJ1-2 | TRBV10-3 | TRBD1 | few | TGTGCCAGCAGTTTGAGGAGACAGGGCGGCGGTGGCTACACCTTC | CASSLRRQGGGGYTF
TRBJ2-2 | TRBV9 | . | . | TGTGCCAGCAGCGTAACAGGGCACGGCGGGGAGCTGTTTTTT | CASSVTGHGGELFF
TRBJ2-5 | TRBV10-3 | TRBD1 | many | TGTGCCATCGCCAGGGACAGACAGGAGACCCAGTACTTC | CAIARDRQETQYF
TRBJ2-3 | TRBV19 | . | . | TGTGCCAGTAGTCAAAGGCGCTCTAGCACAGATACGCAGTATTTT | CASSQRRSSTDTQYF
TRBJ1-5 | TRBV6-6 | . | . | TGTGCCAGCAGTTTGGGCAGACGCAATAGCAATCAGCCCCAGCATTTT | CASSLGRRNSNQPQHF
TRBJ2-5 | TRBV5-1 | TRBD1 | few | TGCGCCAGCAGGGAGACAGGGGTAGAAGAGACCCAGTACTTC | CASRETGVEETQYF
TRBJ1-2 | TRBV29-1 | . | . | TGCAGCGTTGGCGGGATCTATGGCTACACCTTC | CSVGGIYGYTF
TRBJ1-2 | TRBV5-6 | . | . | TGTGCCAGCAGCCCAGGGACATCAGCTAACTATGGCTACACCTTC | CASSPGTSANYGYTF
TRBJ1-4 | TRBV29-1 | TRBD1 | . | TGCAGCGTTGAAGGTCGAGGGGGCGTGTGGTCCGAAAAACTGTTTTTT | CSVEGRGGVWSEKLFF
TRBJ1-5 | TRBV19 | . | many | TGTGCCAGTGCAAGATCCTACCTCGGAAGCAATCAGCCCCAGCATTTT | CASARSYLGSNQPQHF
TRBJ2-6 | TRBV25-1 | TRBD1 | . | TGTGCCAGCAGTTTAACAGGGGGCGGGGCCAACGTCCTGACTTTC | CASSLTGGGANVLTF
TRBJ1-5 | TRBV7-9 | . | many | TGTGCCAGCAGCTTAGGAGGGGTGGATCAGCCCCAGCATTTT | CASSLGGVDQPQHF
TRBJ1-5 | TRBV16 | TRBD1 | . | TGTGCCAGCAGCCTTTCGGGACAGGGGGTATTACGGAGCAATCAGCCCCAGCATTTT | CASSLSGQGVLRSNQPQHF
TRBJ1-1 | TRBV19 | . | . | TGTGCCAGTAGCCACAGGGTGCTTCGTTCGGACACTGAAGCTTTCTTT | CASSHRVLRSDTEAFF
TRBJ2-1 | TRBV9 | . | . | TGTGCCAGCAGCCCACGGGATTTTGCCTACAATGAGCAGTTCTTC | CASSPRDFAYNEQFF
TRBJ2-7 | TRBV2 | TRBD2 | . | TGTGCCAGCAGAGGACTAGCGGGAGGAGCGACCTACGAGCAGTACTTC | CASRGLAGGATYEQYF
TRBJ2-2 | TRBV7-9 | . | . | TGTGCCAGCAGCCCGAGGGGGCTGTTTTTT | CASSPRGLFF
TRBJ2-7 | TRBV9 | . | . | TGTGCCAGCTACGCGGATCCCTACGAGCAGTACTTC | CASYADPYEQYF
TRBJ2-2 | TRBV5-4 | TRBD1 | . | TGTGCCAGCAGGAACAGGGGGACCACCGGGGAGCTGTTTTTT | CASRNRGTTGELFF
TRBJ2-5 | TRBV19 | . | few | TGTGCCAGTAGTATAGCAGTCGGGACACCCTACCAAGAGACCCAGTACTTC | CASSIAVGTPYQETQYF
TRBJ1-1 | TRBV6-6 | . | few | TGTGCCAGCACTTCAAGAGGGATTGGCACTGAAGCTTTCTTT | CASTSRGIGTEAFF